This is a list of T cell receptor beta chains from one sample in a study of blood T cell repertoires in COVID-19. Only in-frame clones appear in the TCRdb table, and some are missing; sequencing was by immunoSEQ multiplex PCR. Found here are under 80,000 clones, roughly 89% of them singletons; the top ten hold 5.5% to 6%. The specimen was peripheral blood. The receptors stem from a human donor in a cohort sampled during active COVID-19. Both conserved end residues are part of each CDR3. Each record gives: J gene, V gene, clone size, D gene, CDR3 protein, CDR3 DNA. A D gene is named only where the DNA matches it firmly. For some rows the clone size is stated as once, few or many, or as a class when expanded; others skip it.

J gene: TRBJ2-2; V gene: TRBV24-1; clone size: -; D gene: TRBD1; CDR3 protein: CATSDLPGGNTGELFF; CDR3 DNA: TGTGCCACCAGTGATTTGCCAGGGGGCAACACCGGGGAGCTGTTTTTT
J gene: TRBJ2-3; V gene: TRBV10-1; clone size: -; D gene: -; CDR3 protein: CASAFTQYF; CDR3 DNA: TGCGCCAGCGCGTTTACGCAGTATTTT
J gene: TRBJ2-1; V gene: TRBV7-3; clone size: -; D gene: TRBD1; CDR3 protein: CASSLTPGQAVEQFF; CDR3 DNA: TGTGCCAGCAGCTTAACCCCTGGACAGGCTGTTGAGCAGTTCTTC
J gene: TRBJ2-5; V gene: TRBV5-6; clone size: -; D gene: TRBD1; CDR3 protein: CASSLSQGVGETQYF; CDR3 DNA: TGTGCCAGCAGCTTGTCGCAGGGGGTGGGAGAGACCCAGTACTTC
J gene: TRBJ2-7; V gene: TRBV7-2; clone size: -; D gene: -; CDR3 protein: CASQIGGAFSYEQYF; CDR3 DNA: TGTGCCAGCCAAATAGGGGGGGCTTTCTCCTACGAGCAGTACTTC
J gene: TRBJ2-1; V gene: TRBV27; clone size: -; D gene: TRBD2; CDR3 protein: CASSPSGLAYNEQFF; CDR3 DNA: TGTGCCAGCAGTCCCTCGGGACTAGCGTACAATGAGCAGTTCTTC
J gene: TRBJ1-5; V gene: TRBV5-1; clone size: -; D gene: -; CDR3 protein: CASSPESFDSNQPQHF; CDR3 DNA: TGCGCCAGCAGCCCAGAATCATTTGATAGCAATCAGCCCCAGCATTTT
J gene: TRBJ2-1; V gene: TRBV4-1; clone size: -; D gene: TRBD2; CDR3 protein: CASSPLAGGNEQFF; CDR3 DNA: TGCGCCAGCAGCCCTCTAGCGGGAGGTAATGAGCAGTTCTTC
J gene: TRBJ1-2; V gene: TRBV7-3; clone size: -; D gene: TRBD1; CDR3 protein: CASSFLRQGANYGYTF; CDR3 DNA: TGTGCCAGCAGCTTTCTCAGACAGGGAGCTAACTATGGCTACACCTTC
J gene: TRBJ1-3; V gene: TRBV9; clone size: once; D gene: -; CDR3 protein: CASSVQGGSGNTIYF; CDR3 DNA: TGTGCCAGCAGCGTACAGGGAGGGTCTGGAAACACCATATATTTT
J gene: TRBJ2-5; V gene: TRBV9; clone size: -; D gene: TRBD1; CDR3 protein: CASSEGDRDIETQYF; CDR3 DNA: TGTGCCAGCAGCGAAGGGGACAGGGATATAGAGACCCAGTACTTC
J gene: TRBJ1-6; V gene: TRBV28; clone size: -; D gene: TRBD1; CDR3 protein: CASSTRDRDFSPLHF; CDR3 DNA: TGTGCCAGCAGTACCCGGGACAGGGATTTTTCACCCCTCCACTTT
J gene: TRBJ2-3; V gene: TRBV27; clone size: -; D gene: TRBD2; CDR3 protein: CASRGLAGGPSDTQYF; CDR3 DNA: TGTGCCAGCAGGGGACTAGCGGGGGGTCCCTCGGATACGCAGTATTTT
J gene: TRBJ2-3; V gene: TRBV11-3; clone size: -; D gene: TRBD2; CDR3 protein: CASSLGAGVDTDTQYF; CDR3 DNA: TGTGCCAGCAGCTTGGGAGCGGGAGTCGACACAGATACGCAGTATTTT
J gene: TRBJ2-1; V gene: TRBV3-1/TRBV3-2; clone size: -; D gene: -; CDR3 protein: CASSQTDRTPGNEQFF; CDR3 DNA: TGTGCCAGCAGCCAGACAGACCGGACCCCAGGGAATGAGCAGTTCTTC
J gene: TRBJ1-5; V gene: TRBV6-6; clone size: -; D gene: TRBD1; CDR3 protein: CASSSPSGQIEPQHF; CDR3 DNA: TGTGCCAGCAGTTCCCCCTCGGGACAGATAGAGCCCCAGCATTTT
J gene: TRBJ2-3; V gene: TRBV25-1; clone size: -; D gene: -; CDR3 protein: CASSSQRSDTQYF; CDR3 DNA: TGTGCCAGCAGTTCCCAGCGGTCAGATACGCAGTATTTT
J gene: TRBJ2-7; V gene: TRBV12-3/TRBV12-4; clone size: -; D gene: -; CDR3 protein: CASSGLRGYEQYF; CDR3 DNA: TGTGCCAGCAGTGGATTGCGCGGGTACGAGCAGTACTTC
J gene: TRBJ2-7; V gene: TRBV11-2; clone size: -; D gene: TRBD1; CDR3 protein: CASSYRQGSYEQYF; CDR3 DNA: TGTGCCAGCAGCTACCGACAGGGTTCGTACGAGCAGTACTTC
J gene: TRBJ1-3; V gene: TRBV5-5; clone size: -; D gene: -; CDR3 protein: CASSLSGANTIYF; CDR3 DNA: TGTGCCAGCAGCTTGTCAGGTGCTAACACCATATATTTT
J gene: TRBJ1-1; V gene: TRBV25-1; clone size: -; D gene: -; CDR3 protein: CASSEQTGVDTEAFF; CDR3 DNA: TGTGCCAGCAGTGAGCAGACGGGGGTGGACACTGAAGCTTTCTTT
J gene: TRBJ2-1; V gene: TRBV3-1/TRBV3-2; clone size: -; D gene: -; CDR3 protein: CASSPQALHNEQFF; CDR3 DNA: TGTGCCAGCAGCCCCCAAGCTCTTCACAATGAGCAGTTCTTC
J gene: TRBJ1-1; V gene: TRBV10-3; clone size: -; D gene: TRBD1; CDR3 protein: CAIRGDSGTEAFF; CDR3 DNA: TGTGCCATCAGGGGGGACAGTGGCACTGAAGCTTTCTTT
J gene: TRBJ2-7; V gene: TRBV6-2/TRBV6-3; clone size: -; D gene: TRBD2; CDR3 protein: CASSYELGLASHEQYF; CDR3 DNA: TGTGCCAGCAGTTACGAGCTGGGACTAGCGTCCCACGAGCAGTACTTC
J gene: TRBJ1-6; V gene: TRBV28; clone size: -; D gene: -; CDR3 protein: CASSFSGVGGRRLGSPLHF; CDR3 DNA: TGTGCCAGCAGTTTTTCGGGCGTCGGGGGAAGGCGGTTAGGTTCACCCCTCCACTTT
J gene: TRBJ2-1; V gene: TRBV27; clone size: -; D gene: TRBD1; CDR3 protein: CASSFRGPEQFF; CDR3 DNA: TGTGCCAGCAGTTTTAGGGGGCCTGAGCAGTTCTTC
J gene: TRBJ1-3; V gene: TRBV2; clone size: -; D gene: -; CDR3 protein: CASSVAREGNTIYF; CDR3 DNA: TGTGCCAGCAGTGTGGCGAGGGAAGGAAACACCATATATTTT
J gene: TRBJ2-3; V gene: TRBV27; clone size: -; D gene: -; CDR3 protein: CASSSRTAPDTQYF; CDR3 DNA: TGTGCCAGCAGTTCCCGGACAGCGCCGGATACGCAGTATTTT
J gene: TRBJ2-2; V gene: TRBV7-3; clone size: -; D gene: TRBD2; CDR3 protein: CASSSPSGVTGELFF; CDR3 DNA: TGTGCCAGCAGCTCCCCTAGCGGGGTCACCGGGGAGCTGTTTTTT
J gene: TRBJ2-1; V gene: TRBV2; clone size: -; D gene: -; CDR3 protein: CASRSATRTNEQFF; CDR3 DNA: TGTGCCAGCAGGAGTGCCACTAGGACCAATGAGCAGTTCTTC
J gene: TRBJ1-3; V gene: TRBV28; clone size: -; D gene: TRBD1; CDR3 protein: CASSRPGTGAGNTIYF; CDR3 DNA: TGTGCCAGCAGCCGACCCGGGACAGGGGCTGGAAACACCATATATTTT
J gene: TRBJ2-5; V gene: TRBV7-9; clone size: once; D gene: TRBD1; CDR3 protein: CASSSQGETQYF; CDR3 DNA: TGTGCCAGCAGCTCACAGGGGGAGACCCAGTACTTC
J gene: TRBJ2-7; V gene: TRBV9; clone size: -; D gene: -; CDR3 protein: CASSVAPGPYEQYF; CDR3 DNA: TGTGCCAGCAGCGTAGCCCCAGGCCCCTACGAGCAGTACTTC
J gene: TRBJ2-3; V gene: TRBV18; clone size: -; D gene: -; CDR3 protein: CASSPRAFGTDTQYF; CDR3 DNA: TGTGCCAGCTCACCACGCGCGTTTGGCACAGATACGCAGTATTTT
J gene: TRBJ2-7; V gene: TRBV11-2; clone size: -; D gene: TRBD1; CDR3 protein: CASSLFSGGYEQYF; CDR3 DNA: TGTGCCAGCAGCTTATTTTCAGGGGGCTACGAGCAGTACTTC
J gene: TRBJ2-4; V gene: TRBV18; clone size: -; D gene: -; CDR3 protein: CASSSGTGEVKNIQYF; CDR3 DNA: TGTGCCAGCTCCTCGGGAACGGGAGAGGTCAAAAACATTCAGTACTTC
J gene: TRBJ1-1; V gene: TRBV25-1; clone size: -; D gene: -; CDR3 protein: CATVEEAEAFF; CDR3 DNA: TGTGCCACCGTTGAGGAGGCTGAAGCTTTCTTT
J gene: TRBJ2-1; V gene: TRBV5-1; clone size: -; D gene: TRBD2; CDR3 protein: CASSLDGGGSSYNEQFF; CDR3 DNA: TGCGCCAGCAGCTTGGACGGCGGGGGGAGCTCCTACAATGAGCAGTTCTTC
J gene: TRBJ2-7; V gene: TRBV9; clone size: -; D gene: -; CDR3 protein: CASSRNGNEQYF; CDR3 DNA: TGTGCCAGCAGCCGGAACGGGAACGAGCAGTACTTC
J gene: TRBJ1-5; V gene: TRBV20-1; clone size: -; D gene: -; CDR3 protein: CSAGGGQPQHF; CDR3 DNA: TGCAGTGCTGGGGGGGGTCAGCCCCAGCATTTT
J gene: TRBJ2-1; V gene: TRBV5-1; clone size: -; D gene: TRBD2; CDR3 protein: CASSGPGTTAYNEQFF; CDR3 DNA: TGCGCCAGCAGCGGCCCCGGGACTACCGCCTACAATGAGCAGTTCTTC
J gene: TRBJ2-7; V gene: TRBV7-9; clone size: once; D gene: TRBD2; CDR3 protein: CASSLELGGSEQYF; CDR3 DNA: TGTGCCAGCAGCTTAGAGCTAGGCGGGAGCGAGCAGTACTTC
J gene: TRBJ1-5; V gene: TRBV5-5; clone size: -; D gene: -; CDR3 protein: CASSFLPEYSNQPQHF; CDR3 DNA: TGTGCCAGCAGCTTCCTCCCGGAGTATAGCAATCAGCCCCAGCATTTT
J gene: TRBJ2-7; V gene: TRBV5-1; clone size: -; D gene: -; CDR3 protein: CASSTGDNSYEQYF; CDR3 DNA: TGCGCCAGCAGTACCGGTGACAACTCCTACGAGCAGTACTTC
J gene: TRBJ2-1; V gene: TRBV19; clone size: -; D gene: -; CDR3 protein: CASGAYSYNEQFF; CDR3 DNA: TGTGCCAGTGGAGCCTACTCCTACAATGAGCAGTTCTTC
J gene: TRBJ2-7; V gene: TRBV28; clone size: -; D gene: -; CDR3 protein: CASSLARPSYEQYF; CDR3 DNA: TGTGCCAGCAGTTTGGCCAGGCCGTCCTACGAGCAGTACTTC
J gene: TRBJ1-5; V gene: TRBV30; clone size: few; D gene: -; CDR3 protein: CAWTSGGAGPQHF; CDR3 DNA: TGTGCCTGGACCAGCGGGGGGGCTGGACCCCAGCATTTT
J gene: TRBJ1-1; V gene: TRBV19; clone size: -; D gene: -; CDR3 protein: CATRTVMNTEAFF; CDR3 DNA: TGTGCCACTCGGACAGTCATGAACACTGAAGCTTTCTTT